A single sample gave rise to the 17 T cell receptor beta chains below, sequenced in a study of T-cell reconstitution after alpha-beta-depleted transplantation in children. It was with unique molecular identifiers that the TCRbeta library was prepared. TCRdb reprocessed the PCR reads via MiXCR and lists one record per CDR3 protein. Here the sample spans about 610,000 distinct CDR3 sequences, about 10% being singletons. The input for sequencing was PBMCs from the stem cell graft donor, taken from the stem cell graft. These TCRs come from a human donor who donated a stem cell graft to a child with acute myeloid leukemia.

This clonotype was recorded at least ten times. The chain joins TRBV4-3 to TRBJ2-7, with 9 positions matching TRBD1. V lost 3 bases and J lost 4; bases outside the gene matches: 7. Germline-derived CDR1 and CDR2 are LGHNA and YSLEER. This CDR3 is built from 15 residues. The CDR3: CASSQETGGYYEQYF. In DNA, the CDR3 is TGCGCCAGCAGCCAGGAAACAGGGGGCTATTACGAGCAGTACTTC.

This clonotype was found many times. V gene TRBV6-1 combines with J gene TRBJ2-1; 8 bases agree with TRBD2. With 11 bases clipped from V and 7 bases from J, the junction kept 10 bases outside the gene matches. In germline, CDR1 is MNHNS, CDR2 SASEGT. The CDR3 spans 13 residues. CDR3 protein: CAGRGGGGNEQFF. CDR3 DNA sequence: TGTGCCGGACGGGGGGGAGGGGGTAATGAGCAGTTCTTC.

This sequence joins TRBV3-1 and TRBJ1-1, with a possible D match to TRBD1 (5 bases). The CDR3 length is 15 residues. Germline loops: CDR1 LGHDT, CDR2 YNNKEL (reference sequence). V gave up 0 bases and J gave up 5 bases, with 13 bases separating them. CDR3 in DNA: TGTGCCAGCAGCCAAGATTGGGGCGGAAGTACTGAAGCTTTCTTT. This sequence encodes CASSQDWGGSTEAFF.

This clonotype was found many times. The chain is built from TRBV5-4 and TRBJ2-1, with 10 bases lining up with TRBD1. The CDR3 is made up of 15 amino acids. Germline CDR1 reads SGHNT; CDR2 reads YYREEE (reference sequence). The junction had 7 bases not matched to a gene; V was cut back by 4 bases and J by 6 bases. CDR3 region: CASSPQGTGVNEQFF. Written as DNA, the CDR3 is TGTGCCAGCAGCCCCCAGGGGACAGGGGTCAATGAGCAGTTCTTC.

The V and J genes are TRBV6-1 and TRBJ2-7; possibly TRBD2 for D (6 bases). Germline CDR1 is MNHNS and CDR2 is SASEGT. Trimming pared 4 bases from V and 2 bases from J, leaving 12 bases between. There are 14 residues in the CDR3. In DNA form, the CDR3 reads TGTGCCAGCAGTGGGGGACTTCTACCCTACGAGCAGTACTTC. This translates into CASSGGLLPYEQYF.

The sample holds many counts of this clonotype. J is TRBJ1-1 and V is TRBV18; 8 nucleotides line up with TRBD1. J lost 0 bases, V lost 2 bases, and 2 bases had no gene match. Germline values: CDR1 KGHSH, CDR2 LQKENI. The CDR3 totals 15 residues. The CDR3 DNA reads TGTGCCAGCTCACCATCAGGGGGCGTGAACACTGAAGCTTTCTTT. The encoded protein is CASSPSGGVNTEAFF.

V usage is TRBV4-1 and J usage is TRBJ2-1; TRBD2 agrees at 13 bases. J lost 2 bases, V lost 1 base, and 5 bases had no gene match. Germline loops: CDR1 MGHRA, CDR2 YSYEKL. The CDR3 extends over 18 amino acids. CDR3 coding DNA: TGCGCCAGCAGCCAAGGGGGGACTAGCGGGATTACCTACAATGAGCAGTTCTTC. Translated, it gives CASSQGGTSGITYNEQFF.

This clonotype was observed many times. This rearrangement joins TRBV20-1 to TRBJ2-3; 8 nucleotides align to TRBD1. The junction had 10 bases not matched to a gene; V was cut back by 7 bases and J by 4 bases. From germline, CDR1 is DFQATT and CDR2 SNEGSKA (reference sequence). There are 14 residues in the CDR3. The CDR3 DNA is TGCAGTGTTAGGAGGACAGGGATATCAGATACGCAGTATTTT. This codes for CSVRRTGISDTQYF.

This clonotype was seen a few times. V and J are TRBV5-1 and TRBJ2-3; perhaps TRBD1 as D (8 bases). Germline CDR1 and CDR2: SGHRS and YFSETQ. This CDR3 region has 14 residues. Between the trimmed V and J ends, which lost 5 bases and 1 base, there was a span of 11 bases. In DNA, the CDR3 is TGCGCCAGCAGACAGGGGGGGCGCACAGATACGCAGTATTTT. Its translation: CASRQGGRTDTQYF.

V usage is TRBV5-1 and J usage is TRBJ2-1, with D maybe TRBD1 (5 bases). V was shortened by 0 bases and J by 11 bases, with 6 bases between the two germline ends. Germline CDR1 and CDR2: SGHRS and YFSETQ. The CDR3 is 11 amino acids. The CDR3 reads CASSLEGKQFF. In DNA, the CDR3 is TGCGCCAGCAGCTTGGAGGGGAAGCAGTTCTTC.

This clonotype was recorded a few times. The rearrangement joins TRBV28 to TRBJ2-7, with 10 bases that match TRBD1. The junction had 13 bases not matched to a gene; V was cut back by 5 bases and J by 6 bases. The CDR3 totals 16 residues. CDR1 is MDHEN, CDR2 SYDVKM, per germline. The CDR3 region has the DNA TGTGCCAGCAGTCAACCCCTCGGGACAGGGGTCTCCGAGCAGTACTTC. Translated: CASSQPLGTGVSEQYF.

In its sample, this clonotype was seen a few times. The chain uses TRBV20-1 and TRBJ1-2; D unclear. V was pared by 5 bases and J by 0 bases, with 7 bases between. Germline V gene data show CDR1 as DFQATT and CDR2 as SNEGSKA (reference sequence). The CDR3 has 12 amino acids. The CDR3 nucleotides are TGCAGTGCTTCAGATGCTAACTATGGCTACACCTTC. It specifies CSASDANYGYTF.

There are many counts of this clonotype. CDR3 DNA sequence: TGTGCCAGCTCGCGGACTAGCGCTACTTACTCCGGGGAGCTGTTTTTT. It codes for CASSRTSATYSGELFF. The chain joins TRBV6-1 to TRBJ2-2; TRBD2 matches at 9 bases. The CDR3 sequence is 16 residues long. The germline CDR1 and CDR2 sequences are MNHNS and SASEGT. V shed 8 bases and J 6 bases; nucleotides not matched to a gene: 13.

This clonotype has a count of ten or more. The rearrangement links TRBV5-5 to TRBJ2-7; D is undetermined. From germline, CDR1 is SGHKS and CDR2 YYEKEE (reference sequence). CDR3 size: 13 residues. Trimming took off 0 bases at V and 3 bases at J, with 7 bases between the two ends. The CDR3 loop reads CASSLAVNYEQYF. DNA for the CDR3: TGTGCCAGCAGCTTGGCGGTAAACTACGAGCAGTACTTC.

This chain joins TRBV6-2 or TRBV6-3 and TRBJ1-6, with 9 bases that match TRBD1. The CDR3 runs to 17 residues. The germline CDR1 and CDR2 sequences are MNHEY and SVGEGT. Trimming removed 2 bases from V and 0 bases from J; junction bases left unmatched: 2. CDR3 in amino acids: CASSYGQGSSYNSPLHF. CDR3 coding DNA: TGTGCCAGCAGTTACGGACAGGGGAGCTCCTATAATTCACCCCTCCACTTT.

This clonotype was seen a few times. The chain couples TRBV7-9 to TRBJ1-6; 9 positions match TRBD1. Trimming cost V 4 bases and J 6 bases; bases outside gene matches: 4. The CDR3 is 15 amino acids. The V gene's germline CDR1 is SEHNR and CDR2 FQNEAQ (reference sequence). For the CDR3, the DNA is TGTGCCAGCAGCTCGCCGGGACAGGGTAATTCACCCCTCCACTTT. As protein: CASSSPGQGNSPLHF.

This clonotype was seen just once. The germline gene is not matched at one end of the junction; a read error may be the cause. CDR3 nucleotides: TGTGCCAGCAGTCTCCCCCCGGGACTAGCGTACAATGAGCGGTTCTTC. It encodes CASSLPPGLAYNERFF. The J gene is TRBJ2-1, the V gene TRBV9, with 10 nucleotides matching TRBD2. The CDR3 has 16 amino acids. Per germline, CDR1 SGDLS and CDR2 YYNGEE.